This T cell receptor (beta chain) was documented in a study of type 1 regulatory T cells. Turning to the study itself: An in vitro protocol generated T-allo10, a Tr1-enriched, alloantigen-specific CD4 T cell product. Study results and limitations: Compared with non-Tr1 cells, Tr1 cells showed a narrower TCR repertoire.

About this clonotype: The antigen remains unidentified.

Germline V CDR1 and CDR2: MNHEY, SVGEGT. J lost 12 bases, V lost 10 bases, and 14 bases had no gene match. This CDR3 region has 13 residues. MiXCR, applied by TCRdb to the reads, yields one record per CDR3 protein. The sample lists 68,000 or so distinct CDR3 sequences; approximately 47% were seen once. Sequences were obtained from cultured non-Tr1 T cells, either the whole culture or a sorted T cell fraction (not recorded which). This chain links TRBV6-2 or TRBV6-3 with TRBJ2-1; 8 nucleotides agree with TRBD2. The sequence was obtained from a human donor in good health. Here the CDR3 reads CATQRGLGVGQFF. The CDR3 DNA reads TGTGCCACCCAGCGGGGGCTGGGAGTTGGGCAGTTCTTC.